One sample yielded the 23 T cell receptor beta chains listed below, sequenced in a study of control samples from healthy donors and cancer patients. Measured with immunoSEQ multiplex PCR; TCRdb has only the in-frame clones, and not every one. The sample contains about 120,000 clones, about 87% of which appear only once. The source material was blood. The receptors here all came from a man aged 25 to 40 in good health.

The V gene is TRBV12-3 or TRBV12-4, the J gene TRBJ1-5, with TRBD1 as a possible D gene (5 bases). This CDR3 is 12 amino acids long. Trimming cost V 5 bases and J 6 bases, with 8 bases left between them. The CDR3 DNA reads as TGTGCCAGCAGTCGAGGGGCTCAGCCCCAGCATTTT. It codes for CASSRGAQPQHF.

The genes are TRBV5-1 and TRBJ2-5; D may correspond to TRBD1 or TRBD2 (5 bases each). The V gene's germline CDR1 is SGHRS and CDR2 YFSETQ. Trimming stripped 3 bases from V and 5 bases from J, with 14 bases between. This CDR3 contains 14 residues. The DNA of the CDR3 is TGCGCCAGCAGCTCCTCAGTTGGGGACGAGACCCAGTACTTC. Its protein is CASSSSVGDETQYF.

V usage is TRBV27 and J usage is TRBJ1-1, with a possible D match to TRBD1 (5 bases). CDR3 length: 15 residues. Germline loops: CDR1 MNHEY, CDR2 SMNVEV (reference sequence). Trimming took off 4 bases at V and 1 base at J, with 13 bases between the two ends. CDR3 DNA: TGTGCCAGCAGTTCCGGGACGTACAAGAACACTGAAGCTTTCTTT. This encodes CASSSGTYKNTEAFF.

This chain uses TRBV5-1 with TRBJ2-1; 7 positions match TRBD1. This CDR3 region has 15 residues. With 2 bases clipped from V and 6 bases from J, the junction kept 8 bases outside the gene matches. The germline V gene encodes CDR1 SGHRS and CDR2 YFSETQ. The CDR3 bases are TGCGCCAGCAGCTTAAATACCGGGACAGTCAATGAGCAGTTCTTC. Translated, it gives CASSLNTGTVNEQFF.

The rearrangement links TRBV19 to TRBJ1-4; 8 nucleotides agree with TRBD1. The ends lost 5 bases at V and 8 bases at J; junction bases unmatched: 4. Germline lookup yields CDR1 LNHDA and CDR2 SQIVND (reference sequence). The CDR3 is 13 amino acids. This chain's CDR3 is CASSVDRDEKLFF. The DNA for the CDR3 is TGTGCCAGTAGTGTGGACAGGGACGAAAAACTGTTTTTT.

The rearrangement joins TRBV11-3 to TRBJ1-6; 9 bases align to TRBD1. The length of the CDR3 is 15 residues. With 5 bases clipped from V and 7 bases from J, the junction kept 6 bases outside the gene matches. Germline CDR1 and CDR2: SGHNT and YENEEA. CDR3 in amino acids: CASSLGQGQNSPLHF. The CDR3 coding sequence is TGTGCCAGCAGCCTGGGACAGGGACAAAATTCACCCCTCCACTTT.

This clone was observed a few times. This chain connects TRBV7-8 to TRBJ1-2; weak D call: TRBD1 (6 bases). This CDR3 has 14 amino acids. CDR1 SGHVS and CDR2 FQNEAQ come from the germline V gene. Trimming took 5 bases from V and 1 from J, leaving 11 bases between them. Written as DNA, the CDR3 is TGTGCCAGCAGCCTGGACAGTATTAACTATGGCTACACCTTC. Protein product: CASSLDSINYGYTF. Full variable domain (outside the CDR3, taken from reference TRBV7-8 and TRBJ1-2): GAGVSQSPRYKVAKRGQDVALRCDPISGHVSLFWYQQALGQGPEFLTYFQNEAQLDKSGLPSDRFFAERPEGSVSTLKIQRTQQEDSAVYLCASSLDSINYGYTFGSGTRLTVV.

The genes are TRBV2 and TRBJ1-1, with TRBD1 as a possible D gene (6 bases). The CDR3 totals 15 residues. Trimming took 2 bases from V and 0 from J, leaving 10 bases between them. Germline-derived CDR1 and CDR2 are SNHLY and FYNNEI. The CDR3 region is CASSEKWDMNTEAFF. The CDR3 nucleotides read TGTGCCAGCAGTGAAAAGTGGGACATGAACACTGAAGCTTTCTTT.

CDR3 loop: CASSLSGTGELGYTF. CDR3 DNA sequence: TGTGCCAGCAGTTTATCCGGGACAGGGGAGCTGGGCTACACCTTC. The rearrangement links TRBV27 to TRBJ1-2, with 10 bases matching TRBD1. Germline V gene data show CDR1 as MNHEY and CDR2 as SMNVEV (reference sequence). After removal of 0 bases from V and 8 bases from J, the junction contained 6 bases not matched to a gene. The CDR3 covers 15 residues.

This rearrangement joins TRBV6-5 to TRBJ1-4; the D gene is possibly TRBD1 (5 bases). CDR1 and CDR2 (germline): MNHEY, SVGAGI. The CDR3 covers 15 residues. V gave up 2 bases and J gave up 11 bases, with 18 bases separating them. The CDR3 spells CASSYEGTPGDKLFF. The CDR3 nucleotides read TGTGCCAGCAGTTACGAGGGGACCCCGGGAGACAAACTGTTTTTT.

The J gene is TRBJ2-1, the V gene TRBV6-5; 9 bases map to TRBD1. The CDR3 covers 15 residues. Germline assignment: CDR1 MNHEY and CDR2 SVGAGI. V was clipped by 6 bases and J by 7 bases; unmatched bases: 10. The CDR3 loop reads CASREDRGSSNEQFF. CDR3 coding DNA: TGTGCCAGCAGAGAGGACAGGGGTAGTTCGAATGAGCAGTTCTTC.

A note on this clone: The junction departs from germline at one end; a sequencing error may be responsible. CDR3 residues: CASSLSYGWGQGDF. The CDR3 DNA reads TGTGCCAGCAGTTTATCATACGGTTGGGGACAGGGAGATTTT. The V call is TRBV28, the J call TRBJ1-5, with 9 bases aligning to TRBD1. The CDR3 totals 14 residues. Germline V gene sequence: CDR1 MDHEN, CDR2 SYDVKM.

This sequence joins TRBV30 and TRBJ1-5; D is unclear. This CDR3 contains 13 residues. V was clipped by 0 bases and J by 5 bases, with 8 bases between them. CDR1 and CDR2 from the germline V gene are GTSNPN and SVGIG (reference sequence). The CDR3 DNA reads TGTGCCTGGAGTGTATTTCTAGATCAGCCCCAGCATTTT. Translated, it gives CAWSVFLDQPQHF.

This clone was counted a single time. Within the sample, other DNA sequences also encode this same CDR3. J is TRBJ2-7 and V is TRBV12-3 or TRBV12-4; no clear D. V lost 3 bases and J 3 bases, leaving 6 bases between the germline ends. CDR3 length: 12 residues. CDR3 protein: CASSFGGYEQYF. In DNA, the CDR3 is TGTGCCAGCAGTTTCGGCGGCTACGAGCAGTACTTC.

Concerning this clone itself: At the DNA level, this CDR3 is encoded by other sequences in the same sample as well. The chain joins TRBV19 to TRBJ2-2; D gene uncertain. CDR1 LNHDA and CDR2 SQIVND come from the germline V gene (reference sequence). V lost 6 bases to trimming and J lost 1 base, with 3 bases between them. The CDR3 has 12 amino acids. Here the CDR3 reads CASSLNTGELFF. As DNA, the CDR3 is TGTGCCAGTAGCCTGAACACCGGGGAGCTGTTTTTT.

The rearrangement links TRBV6-5 to TRBJ1-3; D is undetermined. The germline CDR1 and CDR2 sequences are MNHEY and SVGAGI. CDR3 size: 12 residues. Trimming took 8 bases from V and 0 from J, leaving 5 bases between them. The CDR3 sequence: CASLSSGNTIYF. CDR3 sequence (DNA): TGTGCCAGCCTCAGCTCTGGAAACACCATATATTTT.

The chain joins TRBV3-1 (or the pseudogene TRBV3-2) to TRBJ1-2, with a weak D call TRBD1 (6 bases). This CDR3 is built from 14 residues. The germline CDR1 and CDR2 sequences are LGHDT and YNNKEL (reference sequence). V gave up 1 base and J gave up 4 bases, with 10 bases separating them. CDR3 DNA sequence: TGTGCCAGCAGCCAAGTTGACAGGACCTATGGCTACACCTTC. It yields the protein CASSQVDRTYGYTF.

The genes are TRBV5-1 and TRBJ1-1, with D possibly matching TRBD1 (6 bases). Germline-derived CDR1 and CDR2 are SGHRS and YFSETQ. CDR3 length equals 16 residues. Trimming cost V 0 bases and J 0 bases, with 12 bases left between them. The CDR3: CASSLGGAAVNTEAFF. CDR3 DNA: TGCGCCAGCAGCTTGGGGGGGGCGGCGGTGAACACTGAAGCTTTCTTT.

This clone was detected once. The gene calls are TRBV29-1 and TRBJ1-2; 7 bases are shared with TRBD1. This CDR3 has 11 amino acids. Germline lookup yields CDR1 SQVTM and CDR2 ANQGSEA. V shed 6 bases and J 4 bases; nucleotides not matched to a gene: 2. CDR3 protein: CSVGDSYGYTF. CDR3 in DNA: TGCAGCGTGGGGGACAGCTATGGCTACACCTTC.

This clone showed up just a few times. V and J are TRBV6-5 and TRBJ1-2; D is possibly TRBD1 (5 bases). This CDR3 comprises 13 residues. Germline loops: CDR1 MNHEY, CDR2 SVGAGI. Trimming took off 6 bases at V and 5 bases at J, with 13 bases between the two ends. CDR3 nucleotides: TGTGCCAGCAGCACCAGGGTCCCGTATGGCTACACCTTC. This gives the protein CASSTRVPYGYTF.

The chain has TRBV4-1 and TRBJ2-5, with D perhaps given as TRBD1 or TRBD2 (6 bases each). This CDR3 comprises 15 residues. Germline V gene sequence: CDR1 MGHRA, CDR2 YSYEKL. V was clipped by 1 base and J by 5 bases, with 14 bases between them. The DNA of the CDR3 is TGCGCCAGCAGCCAAGGGGGGGCTTGGACCGAGACCCAGTACTTC. It specifies CASSQGGAWTETQYF.

The rearrangement joins TRBV5-8 to TRBJ1-2; weak D call: TRBD1 (6 bases). Germline V CDR1 and CDR2: SGHTS, YDEGEE. Trimming took 0 bases from V and 7 from J, leaving 16 bases between them. The length of the CDR3 is 15 residues. The CDR3 region has the DNA TGTGCCAGCAGCTTGGGGGACCTGACAGGCGTTGGCTACACCTTC. It codes for CASSLGDLTGVGYTF.

The J gene is TRBJ1-1, the V gene TRBV14; D is ambiguous. Deletions cut 4 bases from V and 4 bases from J, with 10 bases between. The germline CDR1 and CDR2 sequences are SGHDN and FVKESK. The CDR3 consists of 13 residues. DNA of the CDR3: TGTGCCAGCAGCCCCCAAGGACCCACTGAAGCTTTCTTT. This sequence encodes CASSPQGPTEAFF.